This T cell receptor (beta chain) appears in the sequencing data of a study of CD8+CD57+ T cells in acquired aplastic anemia. The wider study: The study obtained an average of 3.2 ug of DNA from sorted CD4+ and CD8+ cells.

This clonotype was seen at least ten times. Germline CDR1 and CDR2: ENHRY and SYGVKD. The CDR3 runs to 15 residues. Germline trimming cut 2 bases from V and 2 bases from J; bases unmatched to any gene: 5. Template material for TCR beta VDJ and CDR3 profiling consisted of genomic DNA. Via MiXCR, TCRdb re-called the reads, giving one row per CDR3 protein. The profile shows a few hundred thousand distinct CDR3 sequences, 61% of them singletons. The sequenced sample consisted of sorted CD4+, CD8+, or CD8+CD57+ T cells (not recorded which) from PBMCs. This chain joins TRBV10-3 and TRBJ1-2, with 7 bases aligning to TRBD1. The receptor comes from a human donor in good health. The CDR3 sequence: CAISETVQGNYGYTF. The CDR3 coding sequence is TGTGCCATCAGTGAGACAGTACAGGGGAACTATGGCTACACCTTC.